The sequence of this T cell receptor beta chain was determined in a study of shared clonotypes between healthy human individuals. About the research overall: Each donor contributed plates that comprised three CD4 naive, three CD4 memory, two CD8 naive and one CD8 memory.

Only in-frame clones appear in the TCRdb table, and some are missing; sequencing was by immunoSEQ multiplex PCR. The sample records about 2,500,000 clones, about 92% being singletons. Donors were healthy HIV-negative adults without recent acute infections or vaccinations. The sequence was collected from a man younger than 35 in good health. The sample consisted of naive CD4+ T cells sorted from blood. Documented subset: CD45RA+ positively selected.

CDR3 protein: CASSLAGASGDTEAFF. The CDR3, as DNA: TGTGCCAGCAGCTTGGCCGGAGCATCGGGGGACACTGAAGCTTTCTTT. The V call is TRBV5-4, the J call TRBJ1-1, with TRBD1 as a possible D gene (5 bases). Trimming took 0 bases from V and 3 from J, leaving 15 bases between them. Germline assignment: CDR1 SGHNT and CDR2 YYREEE (reference sequence). There are 16 residues in the CDR3.